This TCR beta chain originates from a study of OX40 agonist ivuxolimab in advanced cancers. Study context: Patients enrolled in dose escalation were diagnosed with hepatocellular carcinoma, melanoma, renal cell or head and neck cancer. Overall study results and limits: Fewer expanded clones were found on average in CD4+ than in CD8+ T cells.

Using immunoSEQ multiplex PCR, the repertoire was profiled, and TCRdb retains in-frame clones only, with some absent. The sample includes 8,500 to 13,000 clones, about two thirds seen only once; the top ten take roughly 37%. This clone showed up just once. The antigen is not known. Trimming removed 0 bases from V and 6 bases from J, with 16 bases in between. There are 16 residues in the CDR3. The germline V gene has CDR1 SGDLS and CDR2 YYNGEE. This sample comprised CD4+ or CD8+ T cells sorted from blood, obtained in a trial of the OX40 agonist ivuxolimab. This receptor was obtained from an adult with an advanced solid tumor such as melanoma, head and neck, liver or kidney cancer. The chain combines TRBV9 with TRBJ2-4, with D hard to call. In nucleotides, the CDR3 is TGTGCCAGCAGCGTAGGGGGTGGGTCGCCGCTAAACATTCAGTACTTC. Protein product: CASSVGGGSPLNIQYF.